Here is one T cell receptor (beta chain) with its context. Its target is not known. The data are from a study of CD8 T cells in ankylosing spondylitis. The CDR3 has 14 amino acids. The V end lost 1 base, the J end lost 1 base, and 6 bases lay between the germline ends. TCRdb re-derived calls from the 5' RACE reads in MiXCR, one entry per CDR3 protein. The data show fewer than 650,000 distinct CDR3 sequences, about 12% seen once. Findings and limits, study-wide: Characteristic, it appeared, of ankylosing spondylitis blood was a TCR beta motif of eight or nine highly homologous variants.

The TCR was taken from a male donor with ankylosing spondylitis. Sequencing was performed on blood, either unsorted or a sorted T cell fraction (not recorded which). This sequence joins TRBV12-3 or TRBV12-4 and TRBJ2-3, with no clear D. The chain's CDR3 is CASSLDTGTDTQYF. The CDR3 bases are TGTGCCAGCAGTTTAGATACAGGCACAGATACGCAGTATTTT.